A single sample gave rise to the 23 T cell receptor beta chains below, sequenced in a study of blood T cells in healthy people across ages. Then a second PCR, running about 6 to 12 cycles, was carried out with a sample-barcoded 5' primer and a J-beta primer mix. Via MiXCR, TCRdb re-called the 5' RACE reads, giving one row per CDR3 protein. The sample contains fewer than 1.5 million distinct CDR3 sequences, 40% to 50% of which appear only once. Sequenced material: blood. These receptors were taken from a woman aged 18-30 years in good health.

V and J are TRBV20-1 and TRBJ2-1, with 9 nucleotides matching TRBD2. There are 14 residues in the CDR3. Germline assignment: CDR1 DFQATT and CDR2 SNEGSKA (reference sequence). V lost 4 bases to trimming and J lost 5 bases; unmatched junction nucleotides: 6. In nucleotides, the CDR3 is TGCAGTGCTAAAGCGGGAGGACCGAACAATGAGCAGTTCTTC. Its protein is CSAKAGGPNNEQFF.

V is TRBV12-3 or TRBV12-4 and J is TRBJ2-1, with D possibly being TRBD1 (5 bases). This CDR3 has 14 residues. Trimming shortened V by 1 base and J by 6 bases, and 10 bases separated the two germline ends. CDR3 coding DNA: TGTGCCAGCAGTTTAGAGGGGCCGTTCAATGAGCAGTTCTTC. Residues: CASSLEGPFNEQFF.

This clonotype was found a few times. V gene TRBV20-1 combines with J gene TRBJ2-1; no reliable D call. The CDR3 sequence is 11 residues long. V lost 0 bases, J lost 9 bases, and 6 bases lay in between. Germline V gene sequence: CDR1 DFQATT, CDR2 SNEGSKA (reference sequence). The CDR3 DNA reads TGCAGTGCTAGAGATGAGTCTGAGCAGTTCTTC. Its translation: CSARDESEQFF.

The chain employs TRBV29-1 and TRBJ2-7; TRBD2 aligns across 8 bases. V lost 7 bases to trimming and J lost 3 bases; unmatched junction nucleotides: 5. Germline V gives CDR1 SQVTM, CDR2 ANQGSEA. CDR3 length: 12 amino acids. The CDR3 DNA reads TGCAGCGCCCACACTAGCGGCTACGAGCAGTACTTC. It yields the protein CSAHTSGYEQYF.

The chain has TRBV11-3 and TRBJ2-5; TRBD2 is a possible D gene (7 bases). CDR1 and CDR2 (germline): SGHNT, YENEEA. The CDR3 is 12 amino acids. V was trimmed by 8 bases and J by 11 bases, leaving 18 bases between them. DNA of the CDR3: TGTGCCAGCCAAGGGGGGGGTTATGAGCAGTACTTC. It is translated as CASQGGGYEQYF.

This clonotype has only a few counts. This chain links TRBV5-1 with TRBJ2-7, with TRBD2 matching over 11 bases. In germline, CDR1 is SGHRS, CDR2 YFSETQ. The V gene end was trimmed by 0 bases and the J gene end by 3 bases; junction bases not matched to a gene: 14. The CDR3 covers 19 residues. Written as DNA, the CDR3 is TGCGCCAGCAGCTTGGGACCGCTAACCGGGACTAGCGGACTCTACGAGCAGTACTTC. Translating it yields CASSLGPLTGTSGLYEQYF. Full variable domain (remainder filled in from reference TRBV5-1 and TRBJ2-7): KAGVTQTPRYLIKTRGQQVTLSCSPISGHRSVSWYQQTPGQGLQFLFEYFSETQRNKGNFPGRFSGRQFSNSRSEMNVSTLELGDSALYLCASSLGPLTGTSGLYEQYFGPGTRLTVT.

In the case of this clonotype: A much larger clone lies a single base off, so this may be a read error. The rearrangement links TRBV7-2 to TRBJ2-3; perhaps TRBD2 as D (7 bases). This CDR3 comprises 16 residues. CDR1 and CDR2 (germline): SGHTA, FQGNSA. CDR3 sequence: CASSLGGRGGTGTQYF. CDR3 DNA: TGTGCCAGCAGCTTAGGGGGAAGGGGGGGCACAGGTACGCAGTATTTT. Variable domain in full (rest from reference TRBV7-2 and TRBJ2-3): GAGVSQSPSNKVTEKGKDVELRCDPISGHTALYWYRQSLGQGLEFLIYFQGNSAPDKSGLPSDRFSAERTGGSVSTLTIQRTQQEDSAVYLCASSLGGRGGTGTQYFGPGTRLTVL.

A few counts support this clonotype. CDR3 DNA: TGCAGTGCGCCGACAGGCCAAGGCTATGGCTACACCTTC. Its translation is CSAPTGQGYGYTF. This chain links TRBV20-1 with TRBJ1-2; D may be TRBD1 (6 bases). Germline loops: CDR1 DFQATT, CDR2 SNEGSKA (reference sequence). Trimming left V 6 bases short and J 4 bases short, with 15 bases between. CDR3 length equals 13 residues.

As concerns this clonotype: Germline is not matched at one junction end, which may reflect a read error. Written as DNA, the CDR3 is TGTGCCTGCAGGGACTTCCACTACGAGCAGTACTTC. It is translated as CACRDFHYEQYF. The chain uses TRBV28 and TRBJ2-7; D is possibly TRBD2 (6 bases). Germline V CDR1 and CDR2: MDHEN, SYDVKM. The CDR3 consists of 12 residues. Variable domain in full (rest from reference TRBV28 and TRBJ2-7): DVKVTQSSRYLVKRTGEKVFLECVQDMDHENMFWYRQDPGLGLRLIYFSYDVKMKEKGDIPEGYSVSREKKERFSLILESASTNQTSMYLCACRDFHYEQYFGPGTRLTVT.

This sequence joins TRBV2 and TRBJ1-1; D is uncertain. Germline V CDR1 and CDR2: SNHLY, FYNNEI. This CDR3 has 12 amino acids. Trimming took 7 bases from V and 4 from J, leaving 10 bases between them. The CDR3 sequence is CASNEGPTEAFF. DNA of the CDR3: TGTGCCAGCAATGAGGGCCCCACTGAAGCTTTCTTT.

Here the CDR3 reads CSARSSARNNQPQHF. Here the CDR3 DNA reads TGCAGTGCTAGGAGCTCTGCGAGAAACAATCAGCCCCAGCATTTT. This sequence joins TRBV20-1 and TRBJ1-5; D gene unclear. The germline V and J ends were trimmed by 3 bases and 3 bases, with 15 bases remaining between them. The CDR3 extends over 15 amino acids. Germline CDR1 DFQATT, CDR2 SNEGSKA (reference sequence).

CDR3 sequence reads: CASSRGTSGSNNEQYF. CDR3 nucleotide sequence: TGTGCCAGCAGCCGAGGGACTAGCGGGAGTAACAATGAGCAGTACTTC. V is TRBV11-2 and J is TRBJ2-1; 14 bases are a match to TRBD2. The tail of the sequence fits TRBJ2-7 better, so the J call may be wrong. Germline values: CDR1 SGHAT, CDR2 FQNNGV. The CDR3 sequence is 16 residues long.

There are a few counts of this clonotype. V usage is TRBV20-1 and J usage is TRBJ1-2; weak D call: TRBD1 (6 bases). In germline, CDR1 is DFQATT, CDR2 SNEGSKA (reference sequence). The V end lost 0 bases, the J end lost 0 bases, and 17 bases lay between the germline ends. This CDR3 has 17 residues. CDR3 sequence reads: CSARDRGGGVSNYGYTF. CDR3 coding DNA: TGCAGTGCTAGAGATAGGGGGGGTGGGGTTTCTAACTATGGCTACACCTTC.

This chain links TRBV15 with TRBJ2-1; TRBD2 matches 8 bases. Trimming took 0 bases from V and 4 from J; bases not matched to a gene: 11. Germline values: CDR1 LNHNV, CDR2 YYDKDF (reference sequence). The CDR3 consists of 18 residues. The CDR3 protein is CATSRDWKRGPIYNEQFF. DNA for the CDR3: TGTGCCACCAGCAGAGATTGGAAGCGGGGGCCCATATACAATGAGCAGTTCTTC.

This clonotype was observed a handful of times. This chain links TRBV20-1 with TRBJ1-2, with D hard to call. Germline CDR1 DFQATT, CDR2 SNEGSKA (reference sequence). Between the trimmed V and J ends, which lost 5 bases and 4 bases, there was a span of 11 bases. CDR3 length equals 12 residues. CDR3 coding DNA: TGCAGTGCTCCCACACTCGCCTATGGCTACACCTTC. Protein: CSAPTLAYGYTF.

The chain has TRBV6-6 and TRBJ2-7; 8 bases match TRBD1. The DNA end lines up better with TRBJ2-5; the J call may be wrong. Germline loops: CDR1 MNHNY, CDR2 SVGAGI (reference sequence). This CDR3 comprises 16 residues. The chain's CDR3 is CASSQGAILFKETQYF. CDR3 DNA sequence: TGTGCCAGCAGTCAGGGGGCCATCCTATTCAAAGAGACCCAGTACTTC.

This chain joins TRBV7-9 and TRBJ1-5; no firm D call. Germline V gene sequence: CDR1 SEHNR, CDR2 FQNEAQ (reference sequence). Trimming took 5 bases from V and 7 from J, leaving 18 bases between them. The CDR3 covers 15 residues. The CDR3 here is CASSPPGMAGQPQHF. CDR3 DNA sequence: TGTGCCAGCAGCCCACCCGGAATGGCTGGACAGCCCCAGCATTTT.

This clonotype occurred once. The chain couples TRBV27 to TRBJ1-5; 8 bases are shared with TRBD1. V lost 3 bases and J lost 3; bases outside the gene matches: 4. CDR1 is MNHEY, CDR2 SMNVEV, per germline (reference sequence). This CDR3 is 15 amino acids long. The CDR3 sequence: CASSLMGQVNQPQHF. The CDR3 region has the DNA TGTGCCAGCAGTTTGATGGGACAGGTCAATCAGCCCCAGCATTTT.

This chain links TRBV3-1 with TRBJ1-3, with no clear D. The CDR3 has 16 amino acids. The germline gives CDR1 LGHDT, CDR2 YNNKEL (reference sequence). Deletions cut 4 bases from V and 2 bases from J, with 15 bases between. CDR3 in DNA: TGTGCCAGCAGCCCACTCCTCGGTGGGGCTGGAAACACCATATATTTT. Its translation is CASSPLLGGAGNTIYF.

The chain carries TRBV2 and TRBJ2-1; D unclear. This CDR3 is built from 14 residues. Trimming cost V 3 bases and J 8 bases, with 14 bases left between them. Germline CDR1 reads SNHLY; CDR2 reads FYNNEI. CDR3 DNA sequence: TGTGCCAGCAGTGATCTAGAATCTGGATATGAGCAGTTCTTC. It specifies CASSDLESGYEQFF.

The rearrangement links TRBV3-1 to TRBJ1-1; TRBD1 matches 10 bases. Germline trimming cut 3 bases from V and 6 bases from J; bases unmatched to any gene: 10. CDR3 size: 16 residues. The germline gives CDR1 LGHDT, CDR2 YNNKEL (reference sequence). This CDR3 reads CASSQIPGQGTPEAFF. The CDR3 DNA is TGTGCCAGCAGCCAGATTCCGGGACAGGGGACGCCTGAAGCTTTCTTT.

The V call is TRBV11-2, the J call TRBJ2-3, with a possible D match to TRBD2 (6 bases). Germline V gene sequence: CDR1 SGHAT, CDR2 FQNNGV. V shed 2 bases and J shed 1 base, with 10 bases lying between them. The CDR3 length is 15 residues. The CDR3, as DNA: TGTGCCAGCAGCTTATTGGGACTTCGCACAGATACGCAGTATTTT. This sequence encodes CASSLLGLRTDTQYF.

This clonotype was seen a handful of times. V usage is TRBV20-1 and J usage is TRBJ2-5, with D hard to call. V was clipped by 0 bases and J by 4 bases, with 18 bases between them. Germline CDR1 DFQATT, CDR2 SNEGSKA (reference sequence). The CDR3 covers 16 residues. CDR3 residues: CSARDIRRTPGETQYF. CDR3 coding DNA: TGCAGTGCTAGAGATATTAGACGTACGCCCGGAGAGACCCAGTACTTC.